A single sample is the source of the 26 T cell receptor beta chains below, sequenced in a study of blood T cell repertoires in COVID-19. Clones were sequenced by immunoSEQ multiplex PCR, and TCRdb holds only the in-frame ones, with some missing. The sample lists 250,000 or so clones, about 87% occurring once. Sequenced sample: PBMCs or T cells enriched from blood (not recorded which). These receptors all come from a woman aged 45 to 65 who had recovered from COVID-19.

The chain links TRBV5-1 to TRBJ1-2; TRBD1 agrees at 8 bases. The trim removed 4 bases at V and 11 bases at J, leaving 7 bases unmatched. Germline values: CDR1 SGHRS, CDR2 YFSETQ. The CDR3 is 12 residues long. CDR3 amino acids: CASSLGQGLYTF. Written as DNA, the CDR3 is TGCGCCAGCAGCCTAGGACAGGGACTTTACACCTTC.

The V and J genes are TRBV5-4 and TRBJ1-1; D not resolved. This CDR3 has 15 amino acids. The germline V gene encodes CDR1 SGHNT and CDR2 YYREEE (reference sequence). Trimming took 0 bases from V and 0 from J, leaving 9 bases between them. The CDR3 reads CASSLAGVMNTEAFF. The CDR3 nucleotides read TGTGCCAGCAGCTTGGCCGGGGTCATGAACACTGAAGCTTTCTTT. The complete variable domain, with remaining parts taken from reference TRBV5-4 and TRBJ1-1, reads ETGVTQSPTHLIKTRGQQVTLRCSSQSGHNTVSWYQQALGQGPQFIFQYYREEENGRGNFPPRFSGLQFPNYSSELNVNALELDDSALYLCASSLAGVMNTEAFFGQGTRLTVV.

This clone was observed a handful of times. The gene calls are TRBV7-8 and TRBJ2-5; 7 bases fit TRBD1. CDR3 length equals 13 residues. The V segment lost 5 bases and the J segment 4 bases; nucleotides outside the gene matches: 4. CDR1 is SGHVS, CDR2 FQNEAQ, per germline. The CDR3 nucleotides read TGTGCCAGCAGCAACGACAGGGTAGAGACCCAGTACTTC. Translated: CASSNDRVETQYF.

The chain joins TRBV5-1 to TRBJ2-3; 9 nucleotides line up with TRBD2. V dropped 4 bases and J dropped 1; count of bases not matched to a gene: 10. CDR3 length equals 17 residues. Looked up from germline, CDR1 is SGHRS and CDR2 is YFSETQ. The CDR3 loop is CASSPGGRTSGTDTQYF. DNA of the CDR3: TGCGCCAGCAGCCCCGGTGGCCGGACTAGCGGCACAGATACGCAGTATTTT.

The chain employs TRBV7-9 and TRBJ2-7; the D gene is possibly TRBD2 (5 bases). Germline assignment: CDR1 SEHNR and CDR2 FQNEAQ (reference sequence). CDR3 length: 14 residues. The V end was cut by 2 bases, the J end by 6 bases, with 14 bases between. CDR3 nucleotides: TGTGCCAGCAGCTTACATGCGGGCCGGGGCGAGCAGTACTTC. Translated, it gives CASSLHAGRGEQYF.

The V and J genes are TRBV5-8 and TRBJ2-4; D is ambiguous. CDR1 is SGHTS and CDR2 is YDEGEE in the germline V gene. The CDR3 covers 12 residues. Deletions cut 4 bases from V and 6 bases from J, with 8 bases between. The CDR3 spells CASSKAPNIQYF. Here the CDR3 DNA reads TGTGCCAGCAGCAAAGCGCCAAACATTCAGTACTTC.

The chain is built from TRBV7-2 and TRBJ2-5; possible D gene TRBD2, 6 bases. The V gene lost 4 bases and the J gene lost 5 bases, with 17 bases spanning the gap. Germline V lookup: CDR1 SGHTA, CDR2 FQGNSA. This CDR3 has 15 residues. The DNA of the CDR3 is TGTGCCAGCAGCTCCGGGACTCCCGGAGTGGAGACCCAGTACTTC. Protein: CASSSGTPGVETQYF.

The chain joins TRBV7-3 to TRBJ2-1, with 7 bases that match TRBD2. From germline, CDR1 is SGHTA and CDR2 FQGTGA. The junction had 4 bases not matched to a gene; V was cut back by 2 bases and J by 6 bases. The CDR3 has 14 amino acids. The CDR3 DNA is TGTGCCAGCAGCTTAGCGCTAGCGGTCAATGAGCAGTTCTTC. It translates to CASSLALAVNEQFF.

The J gene is TRBJ1-1, the V gene TRBV4-1; D is ambiguous. V was trimmed by 1 base and J by 1 base, leaving 7 bases between them. The CDR3 runs to 14 residues. Germline assignment: CDR1 MGHRA and CDR2 YSYEKL. This CDR3 is CASSQVDKNTEAFF. CDR3 DNA sequence: TGCGCCAGCAGCCAAGTAGACAAGAACACTGAAGCTTTCTTT.

The CDR3 sequence: CASSSDRVYQPQHF. CDR3 in DNA: TGTGCCAGCAGCTCGGACAGAGTTTATCAGCCCCAGCATTTT. The chain links TRBV7-2 to TRBJ1-5; D is possibly TRBD1 (6 bases). The germline V gene has CDR1 SGHTA and CDR2 FQGNSA. V lost 4 bases and J 5 bases, leaving 12 bases between the germline ends. This CDR3 region has 14 residues.

The gene calls are TRBV7-3 and TRBJ2-2; 12 bases are shared with TRBD2. With 5 bases clipped from V and 4 bases from J, the junction kept 2 bases outside the gene matches. Looked up from germline, CDR1 is SGHTA and CDR2 is FQGTGA. The CDR3 sequence is 15 residues long. DNA for the CDR3: TGTGCCAGCAGCCCGACTAGCGGGAGCACCGGGGAGCTGTTTTTT. Amino acid sequence: CASSPTSGSTGELFF.

This clone has a handful of counts. The chain is built from TRBV10-3 and TRBJ2-7; perhaps TRBD1 as D (5 bases). The V end was cut by 2 bases, the J end by 7 bases, with 18 bases between. Germline V CDR1 and CDR2: ENHRY, SYGVKD. There are 15 residues in the CDR3. CDR3 region: CAISEPRTSLREQYF. As DNA, the CDR3 is TGTGCCATCAGTGAGCCCCGGACAAGTTTGCGGGAGCAGTACTTC.

The rearrangement uses TRBV27 and TRBJ1-1; D uncertain. This CDR3 is built from 11 residues. V was clipped by 2 bases and J by 8 bases, with 6 bases between them. Germline-derived CDR1 and CDR2 are MNHEY and SMNVEV (reference sequence). CDR3 sequence (DNA): TGTGCCAGCAGTTTAGGAGGGGAAGCTTTCTTT. This codes for CASSLGGEAFF.

This clone was observed a single time. V gene TRBV11-2 combines with J gene TRBJ2-1, with 9 bases lining up with TRBD2. Per germline, CDR1 SGHAT and CDR2 FQNNGV. V was clipped by 5 bases and J by 4 bases; unmatched bases: 6. The CDR3 sequence is 15 residues long. The CDR3 DNA sequence: TGTGCCAGCAGCAACGACGGACTAGCGTACAATGAGCAGTTCTTC. It yields the protein CASSNDGLAYNEQFF.

J is TRBJ2-1 and V is TRBV28, with TRBD2 matching 16 bases. V shed 7 bases, J shed 7 bases, and the junction held 10 bases outside the gene matches. CDR3 size: 17 residues. Germline V CDR1 and CDR2: MDHEN, SYDVKM. In DNA, the CDR3 is TGTGCCAGCAAGGGACTAGCGGGAGGGCCGCGTCCAAATGAGCAGTTCTTC. Amino acid sequence: CASKGLAGGPRPNEQFF.

This chain links TRBV10-3 with TRBJ2-3; D perhaps matches TRBD2 (5 bases). V gave up 11 bases and J gave up 0 bases, with 9 bases separating them. CDR1 is ENHRY, CDR2 SYGVKD, per germline. The length of the CDR3 is 12 residues. Written as DNA, the CDR3 is TGTGCCGCCCGCGGGAGCACAGATACGCAGTATTTT. Its protein is CAARGSTDTQYF.

The chain has TRBV2 and TRBJ1-4, with 7 bases fitting TRBD1. Germline V gives CDR1 SNHLY, CDR2 FYNNEI. The CDR3 runs 14 residues. V shed 6 bases and J 8 bases; nucleotides not matched to a gene: 9. The CDR3 spells CASRANRGVEKLFF. The DNA of the CDR3 is TGTGCCAGCAGAGCAAACAGGGGAGTGGAAAAACTGTTTTTT.

This chain connects TRBV5-1 to TRBJ1-6, with 11 bases that match TRBD1. The CDR3 is 14 residues long. The V gene end was trimmed by 4 bases and the J gene end by 10 bases; junction bases not matched to a gene: 4. CDR1 is SGHRS and CDR2 is YFSETQ in the germline V gene. The CDR3 region has the DNA TGCGCCAGCAGCCCCGGACAGGGGGCGTCACCCCTCCACTTT. It is translated as CASSPGQGASPLHF.

V is TRBV27 and J is TRBJ1-1; D is perhaps TRBD1 (5 bases). Germline loops: CDR1 MNHEY, CDR2 SMNVEV (reference sequence). The V and J ends lost 0 bases and 1 base respectively, with 9 bases between them. The length of the CDR3 is 15 residues. CDR3 sequence reads: CASSLSKTGNTEAFF. The CDR3 DNA reads as TGTGCCAGCAGTTTATCAAAAACAGGGAACACTGAAGCTTTCTTT.

V usage is TRBV27 and J usage is TRBJ2-1; D may be TRBD2 (6 bases). CDR1 and CDR2 from the germline V gene are MNHEY and SMNVEV (reference sequence). The CDR3 loop spans 13 amino acids. V was shortened by 3 bases and J by 4 bases, with 7 bases between the two germline ends. This CDR3 reads CASSFGGYNEQFF. In nucleotides, the CDR3 is TGTGCCAGCAGTTTTGGGGGGTACAATGAGCAGTTCTTC.

The V gene is TRBV24-1, the J gene TRBJ1-1; D perhaps matches TRBD1 (5 bases). V was shortened by 5 bases and J by 2 bases, with 14 bases between the two germline ends. The CDR3 totals 15 residues. Germline V CDR1 and CDR2: KGHDR, SFDVKD. The CDR3 protein is CATSASGGGNTEAFF. For the CDR3, the DNA is TGTGCCACCAGTGCTTCAGGCGGGGGAAACACTGAAGCTTTCTTT.

This chain connects TRBV2 to TRBJ2-2, with 9 bases that match TRBD1. V lost 6 bases and J lost 6; bases outside the gene matches: 8. This CDR3 comprises 15 residues. Germline V gene data show CDR1 as SNHLY and CDR2 as FYNNEI. CDR3 DNA: TGTGCCAGCAGCCTAGACAGGGGGAGGTCCGGGGAGCTGTTTTTT. Translation: CASSLDRGRSGELFF.

This chain links TRBV28 with TRBJ1-1, with TRBD1 matching over 7 bases. Germline loops: CDR1 MDHEN, CDR2 SYDVKM. This CDR3 has 14 amino acids. V was clipped by 2 bases and J by 5 bases; unmatched bases: 5. Here the CDR3 reads CASSLTGVDTEAFF. The CDR3 nucleotides are TGTGCCAGCAGTTTAACAGGGGTGGATACTGAAGCTTTCTTT.

The chain couples TRBV12-3 or TRBV12-4 to TRBJ2-5; no clear D. The CDR3 runs to 13 residues. V was clipped by 6 bases and J by 5 bases, with 13 bases between them. CDR3 loop: CASRIVNEETQYF. The CDR3 coding sequence is TGTGCCAGCAGAATAGTTAACGAGGAGACCCAGTACTTC.

This clone was recorded once. V gene TRBV6-2 or TRBV6-3 combines with J gene TRBJ2-6; D not certain. Germline CDR1 is MNHEY and CDR2 is SVGEGT. V was trimmed by 4 bases and J by 4 bases, leaving 5 bases between them. This CDR3 contains 13 residues. The CDR3 coding sequence is TGTGCCAGCAGTTTGAGCGGGGCCAACGTCCTGACTTTC. It specifies CASSLSGANVLTF.

The V and J genes are TRBV5-5 and TRBJ2-2; a possible D gene is TRBD1 (7 bases). The CDR3 totals 16 residues. V was pared by 4 bases and J by 3 bases, with 16 bases between. The V gene's germline CDR1 is SGHKS and CDR2 YYEKEE (reference sequence). The CDR3 protein is CASSILRGEYTGELFF. Written as DNA, the CDR3 is TGTGCCAGCAGCATACTCAGGGGGGAATACACCGGGGAGCTGTTTTTT.